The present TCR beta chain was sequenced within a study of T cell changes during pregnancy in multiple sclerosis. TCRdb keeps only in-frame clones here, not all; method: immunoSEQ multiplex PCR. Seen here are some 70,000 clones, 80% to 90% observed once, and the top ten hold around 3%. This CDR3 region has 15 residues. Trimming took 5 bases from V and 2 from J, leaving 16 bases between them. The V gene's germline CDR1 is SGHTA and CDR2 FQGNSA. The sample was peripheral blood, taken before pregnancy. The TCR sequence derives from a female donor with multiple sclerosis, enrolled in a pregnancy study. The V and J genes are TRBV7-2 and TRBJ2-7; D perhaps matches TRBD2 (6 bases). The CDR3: CASSPSRGDPYEQYF. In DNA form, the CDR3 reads TGTGCCAGCAGCCCCTCTCGCGGGGACCCCTACGAGCAGTACTTC.